This entry concerns a single TCR beta chain. Under the authors' procedure: It was from reference gene primer amplification that nucleated cell counts were estimated. Clones were sequenced by immunoSEQ multiplex PCR, and TCRdb holds only the in-frame ones, with some missing. That table furnishes V, J and clone size, whereas the DNA furnished D and trimming. The sample holds some 98,000 clones; approximately 80% are singletons and the top ten take about 25%. This record belongs to a study of blood T cell repertoires in COVID-19. Background on the study: Samples of COVID-19 (acute and convalescent) were obtained from the United States, Italy and Spain. In each case, the material was cDNA or gDNA derived from T cells, B-cell-depleted T cells, or PBMCs.

The origin of this receptor is a man aged 55-75 years with acute or convalescent COVID-19. The sequencing input was peripheral blood.

CDR3 loop: CASTPRGVGYTF. As DNA, the CDR3 is TGTGCCAGCACTCCGCGGGGGGTTGGCTACACCTTC. V gene TRBV28 combines with J gene TRBJ1-2, with D tentatively TRBD1 (5 bases). The V and J ends lost 7 bases and 7 bases respectively, with 13 bases between them. The length of the CDR3 is 12 residues. Germline CDR1 reads MDHEN; CDR2 reads SYDVKM.